Presented here are 2 T cell receptor beta chains from one specimen sequenced in a study of metastatic and nonmetastatic thyroid tumors. TCRdb re-analyzed the PCR reads through MiXCR. The sample holds 22,000 or so clones, 20% to 25% seen once. Among the patients, none had received any treatment before thyroid surgery. Source material: tumor tissue. Every receptor here comes from a female donor with papillary thyroid cancer or a benign thyroid nodule (not recorded which). Some clones in this sample may be carry-over from other donors' samples.

This clone was recorded many times. The CDR3: CASSFGPPSHYGYTF. The CDR3 DNA is TGCGCCAGCAGCTTCGGACCCCCTTCTCACTATGGCTACACCTTC. This chain links TRBV5-1 with TRBJ1-2; D gene ambiguous. The CDR3 is 15 amino acids. V was pared by 2 bases and J by 3 bases, with 14 bases between. From germline, CDR1 is SGHRS and CDR2 YFSETQ.

This chain joins TRBV20-1 and TRBJ1-5, with 9 positions matching TRBD1. The CDR3 loop spans 16 amino acids. Germline lookup yields CDR1 DFQATT and CDR2 SNEGSKA (reference sequence). V lost 3 bases, J lost 0 bases, and 6 bases stayed unmatched. Here the CDR3 DNA reads TGCAGTGCTAGTGGGGGGACAGGGTATAGCAATCAGCCCCAGCATTTT. It codes for CSASGGTGYSNQPQHF.